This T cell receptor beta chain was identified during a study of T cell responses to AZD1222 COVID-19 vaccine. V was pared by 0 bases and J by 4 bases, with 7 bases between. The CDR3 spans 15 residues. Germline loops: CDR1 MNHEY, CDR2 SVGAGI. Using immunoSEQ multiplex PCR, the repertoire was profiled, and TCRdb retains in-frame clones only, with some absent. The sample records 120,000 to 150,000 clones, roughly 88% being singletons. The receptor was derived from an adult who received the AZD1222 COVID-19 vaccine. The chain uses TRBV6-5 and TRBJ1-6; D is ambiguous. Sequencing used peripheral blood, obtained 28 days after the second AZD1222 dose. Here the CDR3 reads CASSYSRVYNSPLHF. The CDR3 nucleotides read TGTGCCAGCAGTTACTCGCGGGTTTATAATTCACCCCTCCACTTT.